This is a list of T cell receptor beta chains from one sample in a study of T cell changes during pregnancy in multiple sclerosis. TCRdb keeps only in-frame clones here, not all; method: immunoSEQ multiplex PCR. This sample has 57,000 or so clones; around 90% occur once, and the top ten carry approximately 1.8%. Source: peripheral blood, taken in the first trimester of pregnancy. The receptors originated from a female donor with multiple sclerosis, enrolled in a pregnancy study. Each CDR3 is given with its conserved first and last residue. D genes are given only for firm matches. The size entry is marked missing in some rows and otherwise reads once, few, many or a size class.

size: NA
D: TRBD2
V: TRBV30
J: TRBJ2-5
CDR3: CAWSLTGGPLQETQYF
DNA: TGTGCCTGGAGTCTAACGGGAGGGCCCTTACAAGAGACCCAGTACTTC

size: NA
D: NA
V: TRBV5-1
J: TRBJ1-2
CDR3: CASSRDMGFGYTF
DNA: TGCGCCAGCAGCCGCGACATGGGTTTTGGCTACACCTTC

size: NA
D: TRBD1
V: TRBV27
J: TRBJ1-2
CDR3: CASSLGQGAGYGYTF
DNA: TGTGCCAGCAGTTTAGGACAGGGGGCGGGCTATGGCTACACCTTC

size: once
D: NA
V: TRBV9
J: TRBJ1-1
CDR3: CASSAVSGRTEAFF
DNA: TGTGCCAGCAGCGCCGTCTCGGGTAGGACTGAAGCTTTCTTT

size: NA
D: NA
V: TRBV14
J: TRBJ2-3
CDR3: CASSQDRVYSTSTDTQYF
DNA: TGTGCCAGCAGCCAAGATCGTGTCTACTCTACTAGCACAGATACGCAGTATTTT

size: NA
D: NA
V: TRBV6-5
J: TRBJ1-5
CDR3: CASSSSGGSGNQPQHF
DNA: TGTGCCAGCAGTTCCTCCGGAGGGTCAGGTAATCAGCCCCAGCATTTT

size: NA
D: TRBD2
V: TRBV11-2
J: TRBJ2-7
CDR3: CASGGSGDEQYF
DNA: TGTGCCAGCGGCGGGAGTGGAGACGAGCAGTACTTC

size: once
D: TRBD1
V: TRBV12-5
J: TRBJ1-2
CDR3: CASGPVDRGQDYGYTF
DNA: TGTGCTAGTGGTCCGGTGGACAGGGGGCAAGATTATGGCTACACCTTC

size: few
D: TRBD1
V: TRBV30
J: TRBJ1-4
CDR3: CAWGRDRGIEKLFF
DNA: TGTGCCTGGGGCAGGGACAGGGGGATCGAAAAACTGTTTTTT

size: NA
D: NA
V: TRBV9
J: TRBJ2-5
CDR3: CASSLGAGETQYF
DNA: TGTGCCAGCAGCTTGGGGGCTGGGGAGACCCAGTACTTC

size: NA
D: NA
V: TRBV5-6
J: TRBJ1-5
CDR3: CASSWRGKGVWGNQPQHF
DNA: TGTGCCAGCTCCTGGCGGGGGAAGGGGGTGTGGGGCAATCAGCCCCAGCATTTT

size: NA
D: TRBD2
V: TRBV5-1
J: TRBJ2-1
CDR3: CASSSGTSGSSSYNEQFF
DNA: TGCGCCAGCAGCTCCGGGACTAGCGGGTCAAGCTCCTACAATGAGCAGTTCTTC

size: NA
D: TRBD1
V: TRBV7-2
J: TRBJ2-1
CDR3: CASSLVAGGVNEQFF
DNA: TGTGCCAGCAGCTTAGTCGCAGGGGGCGTTAATGAGCAGTTCTTC

size: NA
D: NA
V: TRBV29-1
J: TRBJ1-4
CDR3: CSAVGEKLFF
DNA: TGCAGCGCTGTGGGCGAAAAACTGTTTTTT

size: NA
D: TRBD2
V: TRBV30
J: TRBJ2-7
CDR3: CAWSRGGGRAYEQYF
DNA: TGTGCCTGGAGTAGGGGTGGCGGGAGGGCCTACGAGCAGTACTTC

size: NA
D: NA
V: TRBV5-1
J: TRBJ2-1
CDR3: CASSLGPGASYNEQFF
DNA: TGCGCCAGCAGCTTGGGTCCAGGGGCATCCTACAATGAGCAGTTCTTC

size: NA
D: TRBD2
V: TRBV28
J: TRBJ2-5
CDR3: CATYTSGRGETQYF
DNA: TGTGCCACCTATACTAGCGGGAGGGGGGAGACCCAGTACTTC

size: NA
D: NA
V: TRBV10-3
J: TRBJ2-7
CDR3: CAISENTPYEQYF
DNA: TGTGCCATCAGTGAAAACACACCGTACGAGCAGTACTTC

size: NA
D: NA
V: TRBV10-3
J: TRBJ2-5
CDR3: CAISEYGETQYF
DNA: TGTGCCATCAGTGAGTACGGGGAGACCCAGTACTTC

size: NA
D: TRBD1
V: TRBV5-5
J: TRBJ2-5
CDR3: CASSSVPGQGEETQYF
DNA: TGTGCCAGCAGCTCGGTACCGGGACAGGGGGAAGAGACCCAGTACTTC

size: NA
D: TRBD2
V: TRBV9
J: TRBJ2-2
CDR3: CASSVGEGYGTGELFF
DNA: TGTGCCAGCAGCGTGGGGGAGGGCTATGGGACCGGGGAGCTGTTTTTT

size: NA
D: NA
V: TRBV6-1
J: TRBJ2-1
CDR3: CASSELVDYNEQFF
DNA: TGTGCCAGCAGTGAATTAGTAGATTACAATGAGCAGTTCTTC

size: NA
D: NA
V: TRBV7-6
J: TRBJ1-1
CDR3: CASSERTENTEAFF
DNA: TGTGCCAGCAGCGAACGGACAGAGAACACTGAAGCTTTCTTT

size: NA
D: TRBD1
V: TRBV4-2
J: TRBJ1-4
CDR3: CASSQAVKQGDEKLFF
DNA: TGTGCCAGCAGCCAAGCGGTGAAACAGGGGGACGAAAAACTGTTTTTT

size: NA
D: TRBD2
V: TRBV4-3
J: TRBJ2-5
CDR3: CASSQDRTSGSQETQYF
DNA: TGCGCCAGCAGCCAGGACAGGACTAGCGGGTCCCAAGAGACCCAGTACTTC

size: NA
D: NA
V: TRBV5-1
J: TRBJ1-2
CDR3: CASSLLRQTANYGYTF
DNA: TGCGCCAGCAGCTTGCTAAGACAGACCGCTAACTATGGCTACACCTTC

size: NA
D: TRBD2
V: TRBV7-6
J: TRBJ2-1
CDR3: CASSSAPGLYNEQFF
DNA: TGTGCCAGCAGCTCCGCCCCGGGACTATACAATGAGCAGTTCTTC

size: NA
D: NA
V: TRBV30
J: TRBJ2-3
CDR3: CAWGLWEAGTDTQYF
DNA: TGTGCCTGGGGTTTGTGGGAGGCCGGGACAGATACGCAGTATTTT

size: once
D: TRBD1
V: TRBV9
J: TRBJ1-1
CDR3: CASSLGQGSTEAFF
DNA: TGTGCCAGCAGCTTAGGACAGGGGAGCACTGAAGCTTTCTTT

size: NA
D: NA
V: TRBV5-6
J: TRBJ2-1
CDR3: CASSLSGVEQFF
DNA: TGTGCCAGCAGCTTATCCGGAGTGGAGCAGTTCTTC

size: NA
D: TRBD1
V: TRBV9
J: TRBJ2-5
CDR3: CASSVGPTGGIQETQYF
DNA: TGTGCCAGCAGCGTAGGTCCGACAGGGGGGATCCAAGAGACCCAGTACTTC

size: NA
D: NA
V: TRBV11-3
J: TRBJ2-2
CDR3: CASSLGTDGSTGELFF
DNA: TGTGCCAGCAGCTTAGGGACAGATGGGAGCACCGGGGAGCTGTTTTTT

size: NA
D: TRBD2
V: TRBV5-1
J: TRBJ2-2
CDR3: CASSFGTSGNSNTGELFF
DNA: TGCGCCAGCAGCTTCGGGACTAGCGGGAATTCGAACACCGGGGAGCTGTTTTTT

size: NA
D: TRBD2
V: TRBV5-1
J: TRBJ2-3
CDR3: CASSLLTSGIADTQYF
DNA: TGCGCCAGCAGCCTTTTGACTAGCGGGATTGCAGATACGCAGTATTTT

size: NA
D: NA
V: TRBV7-9
J: TRBJ1-1
CDR3: CASSEVQHTEAFF
DNA: TGTGCCAGCAGCGAGGTTCAGCACACTGAAGCTTTCTTT

size: NA
D: TRBD1
V: TRBV29-1
J: TRBJ2-3
CDR3: CSGLGQGEPDTQYF
DNA: TGCAGCGGGCTGGGACAGGGGGAACCAGATACGCAGTATTTT

size: NA
D: NA
V: TRBV6-5
J: TRBJ2-5
CDR3: CASRPDGVQETQYF
DNA: TGTGCCAGCAGACCCGACGGGGTACAAGAGACCCAGTACTTC

size: few
D: TRBD1
V: TRBV5-4
J: TRBJ1-2
CDR3: CASSLEGGHYGYTF
DNA: TGTGCCAGCAGCTTGGAAGGGGGCCACTATGGCTACACCTTC

size: NA
D: NA
V: TRBV7-7
J: TRBJ2-2
CDR3: CASSLTGGAGELFF
DNA: TGTGCCAGCAGCTTAACAGGGGGGGCCGGGGAGCTGTTTTTT

size: NA
D: NA
V: TRBV30
J: TRBJ2-7
CDR3: CAWSGGQSYEQYF
DNA: TGTGCCTGGAGTGGAGGTCAGTCCTACGAGCAGTACTTC

size: NA
D: TRBD2
V: TRBV28
J: TRBJ2-6
CDR3: CASSRRTSGRHSGANVLTF
DNA: TGTGCCAGCAGCCGACGGACTAGCGGGAGACACTCTGGGGCCAACGTCCTGACTTTC

size: NA
D: TRBD2
V: TRBV10-3
J: TRBJ2-5
CDR3: CAISDSPGTSGREETQYF
DNA: TGTGCCATCAGTGACAGTCCCGGGACTAGCGGGAGGGAAGAGACCCAGTACTTC

size: NA
D: TRBD2
V: TRBV14
J: TRBJ2-3
CDR3: CASSQARTSGLSTDTQYF
DNA: TGTGCCAGCAGCCAAGCTAGGACTAGCGGGTTGAGCACAGATACGCAGTATTTT

size: NA
D: TRBD1
V: TRBV5-5
J: TRBJ2-2
CDR3: CASSLGQGGNTGELFF
DNA: TGTGCCAGCAGCTTGGGACAGGGTGGGAACACCGGGGAGCTGTTTTTT

size: NA
D: TRBD1
V: TRBV4-1
J: TRBJ2-1
CDR3: CASSRQGSYNEQFF
DNA: TGCGCCAGCAGCCGACAGGGCTCCTACAATGAGCAGTTCTTC

size: NA
D: NA
V: TRBV5-4
J: TRBJ2-3
CDR3: CASSPGVDTQYF
DNA: TGTGCCAGCAGCCCCGGAGTAGATACGCAGTATTTT

size: once
D: TRBD1
V: TRBV5-1
J: TRBJ2-7
CDR3: CASSWGQGLYEQYF
DNA: TGCGCCAGCAGCTGGGGACAGGGACTCTACGAGCAGTACTTC

size: NA
D: TRBD1
V: TRBV5-1
J: TRBJ1-4
CDR3: CASSVRAGGVATNEKLFF
DNA: TGCGCCAGCAGTGTTCGGGCAGGGGGCGTTGCAACTAATGAAAAACTGTTTTTT

size: NA
D: NA
V: TRBV11-2
J: TRBJ2-7
CDR3: CASSLGQGLGEQYF
DNA: TGTGCCAGCAGCTTAGGGCAGGGCTTGGGGGAGCAGTACTTC

size: NA
D: NA
V: TRBV19
J: TRBJ2-1
CDR3: CASRMMSSYNEQFF
DNA: TGTGCCAGTAGGATGATGAGCTCCTACAATGAGCAGTTCTTC

size: once
D: TRBD2
V: TRBV9
J: TRBJ2-7
CDR3: CASSVEAGASYEQYF
DNA: TGTGCCAGCAGCGTAGAGGCGGGAGCTTCCTACGAGCAGTACTTC

size: NA
D: NA
V: TRBV28
J: TRBJ1-4
CDR3: CASSTTEMDEKLFF
DNA: TGTGCCAGCAGTACGACAGAGATGGATGAAAAACTGTTTTTT

size: NA
D: NA
V: TRBV28
J: TRBJ2-7
CDR3: CASSPSGDYYEQYF
DNA: TGTGCCAGCAGTCCCTCAGGGGATTACTACGAGCAGTACTTC

size: NA
D: NA
V: TRBV18
J: TRBJ1-4
CDR3: CASSPLAGAANEKLFF
DNA: TGTGCCAGCTCACCCCTGGCGGGGGCAGCTAATGAAAAACTGTTTTTT

size: medium-sized
D: NA
V: TRBV4-1
J: TRBJ1-2
CDR3: CASSQGLQGYYGYTF
DNA: TGCGCCAGCAGCCAAGGACTACAGGGATACTATGGCTACACCTTC

size: NA
D: NA
V: TRBV14
J: TRBJ2-3
CDR3: CASSQLSDTQYF
DNA: TGTGCCAGCAGCCAACTATCCGATACGCAGTATTTT